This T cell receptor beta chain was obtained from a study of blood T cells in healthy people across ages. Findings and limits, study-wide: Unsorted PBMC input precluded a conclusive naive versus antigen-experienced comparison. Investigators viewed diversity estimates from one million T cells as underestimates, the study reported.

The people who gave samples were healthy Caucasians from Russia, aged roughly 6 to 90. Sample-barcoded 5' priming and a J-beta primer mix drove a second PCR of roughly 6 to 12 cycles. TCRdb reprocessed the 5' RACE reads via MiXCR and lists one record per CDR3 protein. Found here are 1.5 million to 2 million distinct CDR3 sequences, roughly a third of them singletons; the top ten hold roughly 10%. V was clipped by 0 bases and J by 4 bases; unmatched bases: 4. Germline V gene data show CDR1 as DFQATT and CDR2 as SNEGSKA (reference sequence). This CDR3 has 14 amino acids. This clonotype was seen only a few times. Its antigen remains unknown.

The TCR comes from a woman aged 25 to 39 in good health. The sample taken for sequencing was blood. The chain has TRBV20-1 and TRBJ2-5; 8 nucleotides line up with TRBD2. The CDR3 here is CSARDHAGGETQYF. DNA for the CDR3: TGCAGTGCTAGAGATCACGCGGGAGGAGAGACCCAGTACTTC.